The rows below give T cell receptor beta chains drawn from one sample of a study of shared clonotypes between healthy human individuals. Data came from immunoSEQ multiplex PCR; TCRdb stores just in-frame clones and leaves some out. The sample has some 1,600,000 clones, roughly 98% seen once. Sequencing was carried out using naive CD4+ T cells sorted from blood. The receptors were sampled from a man under 40 in good health. Each CDR3 is given with its conserved first and last residue. The D gene is left open where the match is weak.

V: TRBV10-2; D: NA; J: TRBJ2-5; CDR3: CASRDNQETQYF
V: TRBV6-5; D: TRBD2; J: TRBJ2-3; CDR3: CASSYRGTMGTDTQYF
V: TRBV7-9; D: TRBD1; J: TRBJ2-7; CDR3: CASSRAGGDYEQYF
V: TRBV7-9; D: NA; J: TRBJ2-1; CDR3: CASSLDEQFF
V: TRBV6-1; D: NA; J: TRBJ2-1; CDR3: CASSEVSDSYNEQFF
V: TRBV7-2; D: NA; J: TRBJ2-1; CDR3: CASSLMFAEQFF
V: TRBV7-6; D: NA; J: TRBJ2-7; CDR3: CASSLGPPGLESEQYF
V: TRBV15; D: NA; J: TRBJ1-1; CDR3: CATSRGHTEAFF
V: TRBV5-6; D: TRBD1; J: TRBJ1-6; CDR3: CASSSARQGSPLHF
V: TRBV18; D: NA; J: TRBJ2-2; CDR3: CASSPRIQGSNTGELFF